This T cell receptor (beta chain) derives from a study of T-cell memory formation after mild COVID-19 (dated by TCRdb to about 2021). Turning to the overall study: TCR sequence clusters from the two donors were found to be largely donor specific. In a couple of donors, T-cell clones that expanded and contracted after mild COVID-19 were tracked by sequencing TCRalpha and TCRbeta repertoires over time. The cohort comprised two young, previously healthy adult volunteers, one female and one male. Findings and caveats that apply to the study as a whole: Contracting CD4+ clones appeared mostly in the CM and EM memory subsets, whereas CD8+ clones were enriched in EMRA. Balanced CD4/CD8 phenotypes were observed for clones contracting from day 15 to 85, whereas a bias towards CD4+ was observed for a second wave of clones expanding from day 15 to 37. SARS-CoV-2 specificity was not confirmed for the second-wave clones peaking on day 37. Only two mild cases were covered by the study, and larger cohorts that include severe cases with pre-infection samples were considered necessary. Some responding clones were found in pre-infection memory, which suggests that pre-existing cross-reactive memory T cells took part in the SARS-CoV-2 response.

Ficoll-Paque density gradient centrifugation was used to isolate PBMCs. About this clonotype: What this receptor recognizes is not known. Base-call qualities are not available, and no considerably larger clone is one nucleotide away.

Looking up the germline V gene (reference sequence) yields CDR1 SGHKS and CDR2 YYEKEE. At the junction V is shortened by 4 bases and J by 2 bases, with 16 bases in between. The CDR3 sequence holds 16 residues, the cysteine and phenylalanine included. Only CDR3 DNA is held: 48 bases, read in frame from base 1. These reads were obtained on an Illumina NovaSeq 6000. Using 5'RACE with constant-segment primers, TCRalpha and TCRbeta cDNA libraries were constructed, with sample barcodes and unique molecular identifiers added in the process. RNA was extracted from every sample with Trizol reagent. Library amplification was performed in two PCR steps, and a second sample barcode and Illumina TruSeq adapters were introduced in the second step. Libraries were sequenced on an Illumina NovaSeq with 2 x 150 bp paired-end reads. In the authors' own workflow: Demultiplexing of reads and collapsing into UMI-guided consensus sequences were performed with migec v1.2.7. Using mixcr v2.1.11, UMI consensuses were aligned to TRA and TRB V and J templates and then assembled into clonotypes. Expanded or contracted clonotypes were those called significant by both edgeR and NoisET, with noise models trained on biological replicates. For edgeR calls, the cutoffs were a false discovery rate-adjusted p below 0.01 and a log2 fold-change threshold of 1. PCA with hierarchical clustering of max-normalized trajectories of the 1000 most abundant clonotypes was used as exploratory dynamics analysis. The CD4 or CD8 phenotype of responding clones was assigned using the separately sequenced CD4+ and CD8+ repertoires. TCRdb reworked the public reads: Q25 trimming with fastp, MiXCR clone assembly, productive beta chains retained. Entries are consolidated by CDR3 protein sequence, retaining the most common genes and DNA. These V and J calls rely on TCRdb rather than the paper's analysis. The sample table contains almost 350,000 distinct CDR3 sequences; only one count was recorded for less than 25% of them. Roughly a fifth of the sample rests with the top ten.

The sample consisted of PBMCs or a T cell subset sorted from them (not recorded which). This TCR was sampled from a man aged 18 to 30 who had mild COVID-19 (a few samples of this study predate the infection). The sample titles of this study are shuffled in the database, so cell type and time point are left out; the donor was told from shared clones. The chain uses TRBV5-5 and TRBJ1-3, with the identity of the D gene unclear. The nucleotide sequence reads TGTGCCAGCAGCCACGGAGGCCGGCGTACTGGAAACACCATATATTTT. The encoded protein is CASSHGGRRTGNTIYF.